The 20 T cell receptor beta chains below were found in one sample sequenced in a study of T cells in narcolepsy (dated by TCRdb to 2016 to 2019). Libraries were constructed by the immunoSEQ multiplex PCR assay. TCRdb holds this immuneACCESS table with in-frame rearrangements only. Some clones are missing; in checked studies, unresolved V genes explain under half, and the rest has no known cause. The sample includes tens of thousands of clones, with around 82% observed a single time. Approximately 1.7% of the sample comes from the top ten. Specimen: CD45RA- memory CD4+ T cells from PBMCs. The sample's cell subset or site label is to be understood as: memory T cells sorted ex vivo from peripheral blood. The receptors derive from a human donor with narcolepsy.

This clone has just one count. The chain couples TRBV29-1 to TRBJ2-5, with D perhaps TRBD2 (5 bases). This CDR3 comprises 14 residues. V was trimmed by 7 bases and J by 9 bases, leaving 24 bases between them. Germline CDR1 is SQVTM and CDR2 is ANQGSEA. The CDR3 DNA sequence: TGCAGCGCACCCGGAGGCCCCGTCAGAGGGTCCCAGTACTTC. This sequence encodes CSAPGGPVRGSQYF.

CDR3 coding DNA: TGTGCCAGCAGTTACTTGAACGGGGAGCTGTTTTTT. This encodes CASSYLNGELFF. The V and J genes are TRBV6-5 and TRBJ2-2; D unclear. Trimming removed 1 base at V and 7 bases at J, with 4 bases between. This CDR3 has 12 amino acids. Germline CDR1 MNHEY, CDR2 SVGAGI.

The chain links TRBV19 to TRBJ1-5, with 9 bases matching TRBD1. CDR3 length equals 14 residues. The junction had 3 bases not matched to a gene; V was cut back by 8 bases and J by 1 base. Germline lookup yields CDR1 LNHDA and CDR2 SQIVND (reference sequence). The CDR3 DNA follows: TGTGCCAGTGACAGGGGGTCGAGCAATCAGCCCCAGCATTTT. It translates to CASDRGSSNQPQHF.

This clone was counted a few times. The genes are TRBV4-3 and TRBJ1-5, with 11 bases lining up with TRBD1. V shed 4 bases, J shed 4 bases, and the junction held 3 bases outside the gene matches. The CDR3 extends over 15 amino acids. Germline V gene lookup returns CDR1 LGHNA and CDR2 YSLEER. The CDR3: CASSRGQGANQPQHF. The DNA of the CDR3 is TGCGCCAGCAGCCGCGGACAGGGGGCAAATCAGCCCCAGCATTTT.

This clone was recorded only once. This chain joins TRBV30 and TRBJ1-1; 8 nucleotides align to TRBD1. The CDR3 has 11 residues. V dropped 5 bases and J dropped 11; count of bases not matched to a gene: 7. Germline CDR1 and CDR2: GTSNPN and SVGIG (reference sequence). Here the CDR3 DNA reads TGTGCCTGGCAGACAGGGGTCGAGGCTTTCTTT. The encoded protein is CAWQTGVEAFF.

The chain combines TRBV30 with TRBJ1-3; D gene unclear. The CDR3 length is 16 residues. Trimming took off 4 bases at V and 0 bases at J, with 16 bases between the two ends. Germline CDR1 reads GTSNPN; CDR2 reads SVGIG (reference sequence). In DNA form, the CDR3 reads TGTGCCTGGATGAGAATTCACTCCTTCTCTGGAAACACCATATATTTT. This gives the protein CAWMRIHSFSGNTIYF.

The rearrangement links TRBV19 to TRBJ1-6; 8 bases are shared with TRBD1. Germline values: CDR1 LNHDA, CDR2 SQIVND (reference sequence). The CDR3 totals 15 residues. Unmatched junction bases numbered 9, after V lost 8 bases and J lost 6 bases. In DNA, the CDR3 is TGTGCCAGTCGGGTCGGACAGGGAAGTAATTCACCCCTCCACTTT. It codes for CASRVGQGSNSPLHF.

This sequence joins TRBV2 and TRBJ2-3; 10 bases are shared with TRBD2. The ends lost 6 bases at V and 0 bases at J; junction bases unmatched: 0. The V gene's germline CDR1 is SNHLY and CDR2 FYNNEI. The CDR3 has 14 residues. The CDR3 region has the DNA TGTGCCAGCAGGGGACTAGCGAGCACAGATACGCAGTATTTT. Protein sequence: CASRGLASTDTQYF.

The genes are TRBV28 and TRBJ1-5; 8 bases agree with TRBD1. Germline CDR1 and CDR2: MDHEN and SYDVKM. Germline trimming cut 10 bases from V and 1 base from J; bases unmatched to any gene: 6. The CDR3 consists of 14 residues. Here the CDR3 reads CATVDRESNQPQHF. The CDR3, as DNA: TGTGCCACCGTGGACAGGGAGAGCAATCAGCCCCAGCATTTT.

The chain joins TRBV27 to TRBJ2-5, with D perhaps matching TRBD2 (7 bases). V lost 6 bases, J lost 6 bases, and 29 bases lay in between. Per germline, CDR1 MNHEY and CDR2 SMNVEV (reference sequence). This CDR3 has 18 residues. CDR3 nucleotide sequence: TGTGCCAGCAGCAGGGTGGGGAGGGTAGGGGGGCTACGAAAGACCCAGTACTTC. This codes for CASSRVGRVGGLRKTQYF.

This clone was seen more than once but under ten times. The V gene is TRBV5-1, the J gene TRBJ1-1, with D possibly being TRBD1 (5 bases). CDR3 size: 14 residues. Germline V gene data show CDR1 as SGHRS and CDR2 as YFSETQ. Trimming removed 2 bases at V and 1 base at J, with 9 bases between. CDR3 protein: CASSFGGENTEAFF. The CDR3, as DNA: TGCGCCAGCAGCTTTGGGGGGGAGAACACTGAAGCTTTCTTT.

V usage is TRBV28 and J usage is TRBJ1-2; tentatively, D is TRBD1 (6 bases). Per the germline V gene, CDR1 is MDHEN and CDR2 is SYDVKM. The CDR3 length is 14 residues. V gave up 6 bases and J gave up 0 bases, with 11 bases separating them. CDR3 amino acids: CASSLDRSNYGYTF. In nucleotides, the CDR3 is TGTGCCAGCAGCCTTGACAGGTCTAACTATGGCTACACCTTC.

The rearrangement links TRBV27 to TRBJ1-1; TRBD1 matches at 10 bases. CDR3 length: 15 amino acids. The V segment lost 0 bases and the J segment 4 bases; nucleotides outside the gene matches: 2. Germline CDR1 and CDR2: MNHEY and SMNVEV (reference sequence). For the CDR3, the DNA is TGTGCCAGCAGTTTATCGGGGGACAGGGGCACTGAAGCTTTCTTT. Translated: CASSLSGDRGTEAFF.

The chain employs TRBV10-3 and TRBJ2-2, with D tentatively TRBD1 (6 bases). The germline V gene encodes CDR1 ENHRY and CDR2 SYGVKD. This CDR3 comprises 15 residues. Trimming left V 5 bases short and J 1 base short, with 11 bases between. CDR3 bases: TGTGCCATCAGTACAGGGCCGAAGAACACCGGGGAGCTGTTTTTT. Residues: CAISTGPKNTGELFF.

The chain links TRBV7-2 to TRBJ2-5, with 9 bases identical to TRBD2. CDR1 is SGHTA, CDR2 FQGNSA, per germline. The length of the CDR3 is 16 residues. After removal of 0 bases from V and 4 bases from J, the junction contained 6 bases not matched to a gene. CDR3 in DNA: TGTGCCAGCAGCTTAGCGTCGGCTAGCGGGGTAGAGACCCAGTACTTC. This gives the protein CASSLASASGVETQYF.

The CDR3 coding sequence is TGTGCCAGCAAAGAGCGGACGAACACCGGGGAGCTGTTTTTT. Translating gives CASKERTNTGELFF. This chain joins TRBV2 and TRBJ2-2; the D gene is possibly TRBD2 (5 bases). This CDR3 spans 14 amino acids. Trimming pared 7 bases from V and 0 bases from J, leaving 9 bases between. In germline, CDR1 is SNHLY, CDR2 FYNNEI.

For the CDR3, the DNA is TGTGCCAGCAGCGATCCCTCGGGGAGAGGCCTCCACTTT. This gives the protein CASSDPSGRGLHF. V usage is TRBV5-6 and J usage is TRBJ1-6; D uncertain. This CDR3 spans 13 amino acids. Trimming removed 4 bases at V and 15 bases at J, with 17 bases between. Germline loops: CDR1 SGHDT, CDR2 YYEEEE.

The table lists this clone with a count of one. The chain links TRBV27 to TRBJ1-2, with a weak D call TRBD1 (6 bases). Germline V gives CDR1 MNHEY, CDR2 SMNVEV (reference sequence). CDR3 length: 16 amino acids. V lost 5 bases and J lost 5, with 21 bases in between. The CDR3 DNA reads TGTGCCAGCAGTATCCGGGGGGGGGCCAAGCCTTATGGCTACACCTTC. This sequence encodes CASSIRGGAKPYGYTF.

V and J are TRBV18 and TRBJ1-1; D not certain. Germline V gene data show CDR1 as KGHSH and CDR2 as LQKENI. The CDR3 spans 15 residues. The V end lost 1 base, the J end lost 1 base, and 10 bases lay between the germline ends. In nucleotides, the CDR3 is TGTGCCAGCTCACCACAGCTGCTAGAGAACACTGAAGCTTTCTTT. It specifies CASSPQLLENTEAFF.

The chain links TRBV4-1 to TRBJ1-1; perhaps TRBD1 as D (5 bases). The CDR3 runs 16 residues. Per the germline V gene, CDR1 is MGHRA and CDR2 is YSYEKL. The ends were cut back, 3 bases at V and 6 bases at J, with 20 bases in the middle. The CDR3 loop is CASSQGGTLGLAEAFF. The CDR3 nucleotides read TGCGCCAGCAGCCAGGGGGGGACGCTGGGGCTTGCTGAAGCTTTCTTT.